One sample yielded the 5 T cell receptor beta chains listed below, sequenced in a study of early T cells in non-severe SARS-CoV-2 infection. MiXCR was run by TCRdb on the 5' RACE reads, yielding one entry per CDR3 protein. The sample contains roughly 76,000 distinct CDR3 sequences, 9% to 15% of which appear only once. The sample was whole blood. The receptors were sampled from an adult who was a healthcare worker with PCR-confirmed SARS-CoV-2 infection or an uninfected control (not recorded which).

The chain joins TRBV12-3 or TRBV12-4 to TRBJ2-1; D is perhaps TRBD2 (6 bases). The CDR3 totals 14 residues. The V gene lost 3 bases and the J gene lost 4 bases, with 10 bases spanning the gap. CDR3 bases: TGTGCCAGCAGTTTCGAGGGGACTTACAATGAGCAGTTCTTC. Translated, it gives CASSFEGTYNEQFF.

This clonotype was seen at least ten times. V usage is TRBV7-3 and J usage is TRBJ2-1; perhaps TRBD2 as D (5 bases). CDR1 and CDR2 from the germline V gene are SGHTA and FQGTGA. The CDR3 length is 15 residues. The ends were cut back, 2 bases at V and 2 bases at J, with 10 bases in the middle. Here the CDR3 DNA reads TGTGCCAGCAGCTTACCGGGTAGCGCCTACAATGAGCAGTTCTTC. It translates to CASSLPGSAYNEQFF.

The sample holds many counts of this clonotype. The V and J genes are TRBV20-1 and TRBJ2-7, with 7 positions matching TRBD1. Trimming cost V 1 base and J 3 bases; bases outside gene matches: 6. The CDR3 has 14 amino acids. Germline values: CDR1 DFQATT, CDR2 SNEGSKA (reference sequence). In DNA, the CDR3 is TGCAGTGCTAGAGGGACAGGTGTCTTCTACGAGCAGTACTTC. It translates to CSARGTGVFYEQYF.

The chain carries TRBV5-1 and TRBJ2-7; TRBD2 aligns across 7 bases. The germline V gene has CDR1 SGHRS and CDR2 YFSETQ. This CDR3 has 14 amino acids. Trimming took 4 bases from V and 0 from J; bases not matched to a gene: 4. The CDR3 reads CASSERDYSYEQYF. CDR3 sequence (DNA): TGCGCCAGCAGCGAGAGGGACTACTCCTACGAGCAGTACTTC.

This clonotype came up many times. The V gene is TRBV7-9, the J gene TRBJ2-1, with 8 positions matching TRBD1. J lost 8 bases, V lost 4 bases, and 7 bases had no gene match. The CDR3 length is 14 residues. CDR1 and CDR2 (germline): SEHNR, FQNEAQ (reference sequence). The CDR3: CASSYRGIWDEQFF. CDR3 coding DNA: TGTGCCAGCAGCTACAGGGGGATTTGGGATGAGCAGTTCTTC.